This T cell receptor beta chain comes out of a study of graft-versus-host responses after intestinal transplantation. The overall study: Transplants were multivisceral, liver-intestinal, or isolated intestinal.

Libraries were prepared by immunoSEQ multiplex PCR; TCRdb keeps only in-frame clonotypes and omits some of them. The repertoire holds some 100,000 clones, with 85% to 95% as singletons. As concerns this clone: What it binds is not known.

Points from the study as a whole: Allografts from individuals with graft-donor T cell macrochimerism displayed high graft-versus-host to host-versus-graft clonal ratios. Levels of circulating GvH clones at their peak were associated with early post-transplant HvG declines.

The source is a human donor who was the organ donor for an intestinal transplant. The sequenced sample was unstimulated CD8+ T cells sorted from spleen or lymph node cells, obtained before transplant.

CDR3 protein: CASSLAGFRGYTF. DNA for the CDR3: TGTGCCAGCAGCTTAGCCGGGTTTCGCGGCTACACCTTC. V gene TRBV11-2 combines with J gene TRBJ1-2; D uncertain. With 1 base removed from V and 8 bases from J, the gap between germline ends came to 11 bases. This CDR3 region has 13 residues. Germline CDR1 is SGHAT and CDR2 is FQNNGV.